This TCR beta chain originates from a study of early T cells in non-severe SARS-CoV-2 infection. Overall study results and limits: Clonotype matching in VDJdb favored anti-spike CD8 responses and did not capture private and CD4 specificities.

The table lists this clonotype with many counts. Its antigen is not known. TCRdb ran MiXCR on the 5' RACE reads and lists one entry per CDR3 protein. This table has about 77,000 distinct CDR3 sequences, roughly 5.3% appearing once. This CDR3 is 14 amino acids long. Germline CDR1 reads SNHLY; CDR2 reads FYNNEI. V lost 7 bases to trimming and J lost 4 bases, with 14 bases between them. The clonotype was recovered from an adult who was a healthcare worker with PCR-confirmed SARS-CoV-2 infection or an uninfected control (not recorded which). This chain connects TRBV2 to TRBJ2-1; possible D gene TRBD1, 6 bases. The sequencing used whole blood, collected at baseline. Here the CDR3 reads CASTAGGGYNEQFF. The DNA for the CDR3 is TGTGCCAGCACTGCTGGGGGCGGGTACAATGAGCAGTTCTTC.